Below, 26 T cell receptor beta chains from the same sample are listed, as sequenced in a study of shared T cell receptors in the human thymus. TCRdb's table, derived via immunoSEQ multiplex PCR, lists solely in-frame clones and lacks some. The sample records about 500,000 clones, around three quarters being singletons. The same data also went into a second study, on human thymus T cells.

The specimen was thymocytes. These receptors came from a boy less than two years old with a congenital heart defect.

This clone showed up just once. This sequence joins TRBV10-3 and TRBJ1-2; no reliable D call. The CDR3 extends over 19 amino acids. Trimming removed 0 bases at V and 3 bases at J, with 23 bases between. CDR1 is ENHRY and CDR2 is SYGVKD in the germline V gene. The DNA for the CDR3 is TGTGCCATCAGTGAGTCCCAGCCATTTAGTGATCGGGTTGACTATGGCTACACCTTC. Its protein product is CAISESQPFSDRVDYGYTF.

The chain joins TRBV15 to TRBJ2-2, with D possibly matching TRBD1 (6 bases). Between the trimmed V and J ends, which lost 5 bases and 3 bases, there was a span of 25 bases. The germline gives CDR1 LNHNV, CDR2 YYDKDF (reference sequence). This CDR3 region has 19 residues. For the CDR3, the DNA is TGTGCCACCAGCCCACCGCTGACGACTACAGGGTCGGACACCGGGGAGCTGTTTTTT. Its protein product is CATSPPLTTTGSDTGELFF. The variable domain in full, completed from reference TRBV15 and TRBJ2-2, reads DAMVIQNPRYQVTQFGKPVTLSCSQTLNHNVMYWYQQKSSQAPKLLFHYYDKDFNNEADTPDNFQSRRPNTSFCFLDIRSPGLGDTAMYLCATSPPLTTTGSDTGELFFGEGSRLTVL.

The rearrangement joins TRBV10-1 to TRBJ2-1; 8 positions match TRBD2. The CDR3 has 15 amino acids. Germline V gene data show CDR1 as WNHNN and CDR2 as SYGVQD (reference sequence). V dropped 6 bases and J dropped 5; count of bases not matched to a gene: 9. CDR3 nucleotide sequence: TGCGCCAGCAGAGAGGGTCTTAGCGGGAACAATGAGCAGTTCTTC. It codes for CASREGLSGNNEQFF.

This clone came up once. The genes are TRBV4-3 and TRBJ2-7; 7 nucleotides match TRBD2. CDR3 length: 17 amino acids. The trim removed 3 bases at V and 0 bases at J, leaving 11 bases unmatched. CDR1 is LGHNA and CDR2 is YSLEER in the germline V gene. Here the CDR3 reads CASSQRLGGGLSYEQYF. CDR3 bases: TGCGCCAGCAGCCAGAGGCTTGGGGGAGGGCTCTCCTACGAGCAGTACTTC.

The chain carries TRBV2 and TRBJ2-5; a weak D match, TRBD1 (6 bases). The end of the DNA is better explained by TRBJ2-7, so the J call may be wrong. Germline V gene data show CDR1 as SNHLY and CDR2 as FYNNEI. The CDR3 consists of 15 residues. For the CDR3, the DNA is TGTGCCAGCTGCCATCCCCAGGGGTCGGGCTACGAGCAGTACTTC. It translates to CASCHPQGSGYEQYF.

This clone was counted between two and nine times. This chain joins TRBV28 and TRBJ2-7; 8 nucleotides line up with TRBD2. The CDR3 consists of 12 residues. Germline CDR1 reads MDHEN; CDR2 reads SYDVKM. Trimming at V came to 4 bases and at J to 10 bases, leaving 6 bases not matched to a gene. The CDR3: CASSSAGGYQYF. DNA for the CDR3: TGTGCCAGCAGTTCCGCGGGGGGCTATCAGTACTTC.

The chain joins TRBV6-4 to TRBJ2-2; TRBD1 aligns across 7 bases. Germline CDR1 is MRHNA and CDR2 is SNTAGT. V was pared by 4 bases and J by 7 bases, with 6 bases of the junction left unmatched. There are 14 residues in the CDR3. The CDR3 sequence: CASSANRGIGELFF. The CDR3, as DNA: TGTGCCAGCAGTGCAAACAGGGGAATCGGGGAGCTGTTTTTT.

The chain uses TRBV27 and TRBJ2-7, with D maybe TRBD1 (5 bases). Germline V gene data show CDR1 as MNHEY and CDR2 as SMNVEV (reference sequence). The CDR3 totals 14 residues. Trimming shortened V by 4 bases and J by 5 bases, and 15 bases separated the two germline ends. The CDR3, as DNA: TGTGCCAGCAGTTCTCAACAGGTTCGTAACGAGCAGTACTTC. This sequence encodes CASSSQQVRNEQYF.

CDR3 DNA sequence: TGTGCCAGCAGCTCCCTAGCCGGCATAGCGAAGTACGAGCAGTACTTC. It translates to CASSSLAGIAKYEQYF. The chain links TRBV14 to TRBJ2-7; D may be TRBD2 (5 bases). The germline V gene encodes CDR1 SGHDN and CDR2 FVKESK. There are 16 residues in the CDR3. Trimming cost V 5 bases and J 4 bases, with 21 bases left between them.

The CDR3 here is CAWIKAGPLAYNEQFF. CDR3 nucleotide sequence: TGTGCCTGGATTAAAGCGGGGCCCCTAGCCTACAATGAGCAGTTCTTC. The chain employs TRBV30 and TRBJ2-1; 7 bases fit TRBD2. The junction had 11 bases not matched to a gene; V was cut back by 4 bases and J by 2 bases. Germline CDR1 and CDR2: GTSNPN and SVGIG (reference sequence). The CDR3 sequence is 16 residues long.

This clone was seen just once. The rearrangement links TRBV27 to TRBJ1-5, with D perhaps matching TRBD1 (6 bases). Trimming cost V 0 bases and J 0 bases, with 15 bases left between them. The CDR3 covers 18 residues. The V gene's germline CDR1 is MNHEY and CDR2 SMNVEV (reference sequence). The CDR3 DNA reads TGTGCCAGCAGTTTATCTGGAAGGGGGGACTATAGCAATCAGCCCCAGCATTTT. This sequence encodes CASSLSGRGDYSNQPQHF.

The J gene is TRBJ2-5, the V gene TRBV4-3, with 9 positions matching TRBD1. CDR3 size: 15 residues. Germline V lookup: CDR1 LGHNA, CDR2 YSLEER. V lost 3 bases to trimming and J lost 5 bases; unmatched junction nucleotides: 7. CDR3 residues: CASSQTGGPRETQYF. CDR3 bases: TGCGCCAGCAGCCAGACAGGGGGGCCGAGGGAGACCCAGTACTTC.

The chain employs TRBV2 and TRBJ1-5; 9 nucleotides match TRBD1. The CDR3 consists of 17 residues. V dropped 6 bases and J dropped 1; count of bases not matched to a gene: 10. Germline loops: CDR1 SNHLY, CDR2 FYNNEI. The CDR3 bases are TGTGCCAGCAGCCGCCGGACAGGGGAGAGGAGCAATCAGCCCCAGCATTTT. Its protein is CASSRRTGERSNQPQHF.

The table lists this clone with a few counts. The chain carries TRBV30 and TRBJ1-1; D may be TRBD1 (5 bases). Germline-derived CDR1 and CDR2 are GTSNPN and SVGIG (reference sequence). The CDR3 covers 17 residues. V dropped 2 bases and J dropped 3 bases, with 22 bases sitting between them. The CDR3 region has the DNA TGTGCCTGGAGTATTCCCCTTGGGGGGATCGGCGACACTGAAGCTTTCTTT. This sequence encodes CAWSIPLGGIGDTEAFF.

The V gene is TRBV4-1, the J gene TRBJ2-4, with D possibly TRBD1 on 6 matching bases. In germline, CDR1 is MGHRA, CDR2 YSYEKL. The CDR3 consists of 18 residues. V dropped 0 bases and J dropped 0 bases, with 15 bases sitting between them. CDR3 sequence (DNA): TGCGCCAGCAGCCAAGACCCTCAGGGGCTTGGAGCCAAAAACATTCAGTACTTC. Amino acids: CASSQDPQGLGAKNIQYF.

J is TRBJ1-5 and V is TRBV28, with D possibly TRBD1 on 6 matching bases. Trimming left V 6 bases short and J 5 bases short, with 23 bases between. Germline loops: CDR1 MDHEN, CDR2 SYDVKM. This CDR3 has 17 residues. In nucleotides, the CDR3 is TGTGCCAGCAGCTTGAAGGGGGTTCCCTCTTTCGATCAGCCCCAGCATTTT. Its protein is CASSLKGVPSFDQPQHF. Based on the CDR3 plus reference TRBV28 and TRBJ1-5, the full variable domain is DVKVTQSSRYLVKRTGEKVFLECVQDMDHENMFWYRQDPGLGLRLIYFSYDVKMKEKGDIPEGYSVSREKKERFSLILESASTNQTSMYLCASSLKGVPSFDQPQHFGDGTRLSIL.

V and J are TRBV9 and TRBJ2-5; 10 positions agree with TRBD2. Germline assignment: CDR1 SGDLS and CDR2 YYNGEE. The CDR3 is 16 residues long. V gave up 3 bases and J gave up 1 base; unmatched junction bases: 6. The CDR3 bases are TGTGCCAGCAGCGAGGGGACTAGCGACTCCCAAGAGACCCAGTACTTC. Residues: CASSEGTSDSQETQYF.

This sequence joins TRBV5-1 and TRBJ2-5; 11 bases are a match to TRBD2. CDR3 length equals 18 residues. Germline trimming cut 4 bases from V and 4 bases from J; bases unmatched to any gene: 15. From germline, CDR1 is SGHRS and CDR2 YFSETQ. CDR3 residues: CASSVGTSGQRIVETQYF. The DNA of the CDR3 is TGCGCCAGCAGCGTCGGGACTAGCGGACAAAGAATTGTAGAGACCCAGTACTTC.

This sequence joins TRBV27 and TRBJ2-7, with a tentative D call TRBD1 (6 bases). Trimming removed 5 bases from V and 6 bases from J, with 20 bases in between. This CDR3 has 15 residues. Germline V gene sequence: CDR1 MNHEY, CDR2 SMNVEV (reference sequence). The DNA for the CDR3 is TGTGCCAGCAGTCCACACGGGACACGCAACCCCGAGCAGTACTTC. Protein: CASSPHGTRNPEQYF.

This chain connects TRBV6-1 to TRBJ2-1, with 13 bases matching TRBD2. There are 14 residues in the CDR3. Trimming cost V 6 bases and J 13 bases; bases outside gene matches: 9. CDR1 and CDR2 (germline): MNHNS, SASEGT. The CDR3 sequence: CASRARGLAGPQFF. CDR3 bases: TGTGCCAGCAGAGCCCGGGGACTAGCGGGACCCCAGTTCTTC.

This chain uses TRBV12-5 with TRBJ1-5; D ambiguous. The CDR3 has 17 amino acids. CDR1 and CDR2 from the germline V gene are LGHNT and FRNRAP. Trimming cost V 6 bases and J 0 bases, with 18 bases left between them. CDR3 sequence (DNA): TGTGCTAGTGGACCCGGGAAGGCCCTATATAGCAATCAGCCCCAGCATTTT. This sequence encodes CASGPGKALYSNQPQHF. Drawing the rest from reference TRBV12-5 and TRBJ1-5, the complete variable domain is DARVTQTPRHKVTEMGQEVTMRCQPILGHNTVFWYRQTMMQGLELLAYFRNRAPLDDSGMPKDRFSAEMPDATLATLKIQPSEPRDSAVYFCASGPGKALYSNQPQHFGDGTRLSIL.

This clone came up a few times. V is TRBV19 and J is TRBJ1-1; D remains ambiguous. CDR3 length equals 13 residues. Trimming removed 8 bases at V and 2 bases at J, with 12 bases between. CDR1 is LNHDA and CDR2 is SQIVND in the germline V gene (reference sequence). The CDR3 nucleotides read TGTGCCAGTGGGGAGAGGGTTAACACTGAAGCTTTCTTT. This encodes CASGERVNTEAFF.

The chain employs TRBV6-5 and TRBJ2-7; maybe TRBD2 (6 bases). CDR1 MNHEY and CDR2 SVGAGI come from the germline V gene. The CDR3 length is 13 residues. Trimming removed 8 bases at V and 2 bases at J, with 13 bases between. CDR3 coding DNA: TGTGCCAGCCGCGGGGAGTACCCCTACGAGCAGTACTTC. Its translation: CASRGEYPYEQYF.

V usage is TRBV10-2 and J usage is TRBJ1-5; 7 bases are shared with TRBD1. V gave up 6 bases and J gave up 0 bases; unmatched junction bases: 14. Germline CDR1 is WSHSY and CDR2 is SAAADI. The CDR3 runs to 18 residues. This chain's CDR3 is CASSPPRGLLNSNQPQHF. In DNA form, the CDR3 reads TGCGCCAGCAGCCCCCCGAGGGGGCTACTCAATAGCAATCAGCCCCAGCATTTT.

The chain has TRBV4-3 and TRBJ2-7; the match to TRBD1 covers 7 bases. CDR3 length equals 15 residues. CDR1 is LGHNA, CDR2 YSLEER, per germline. V lost 1 base and J lost 6; bases outside the gene matches: 9. The CDR3 is CASSQGTGPFFEQYF. CDR3 bases: TGCGCCAGCAGCCAAGGGACAGGACCCTTTTTCGAGCAGTACTTC.

The V call is TRBV27, the J call TRBJ1-1; no firm D call. Germline CDR1 and CDR2: MNHEY and SMNVEV (reference sequence). V dropped 8 bases and J dropped 1 base, with 14 bases sitting between them. CDR3 length: 14 residues. CDR3 region: CASSRNTTNTEAFF. In nucleotides, the CDR3 is TGTGCCAGCTCCAGGAACACCACGAACACTGAAGCTTTCTTT.